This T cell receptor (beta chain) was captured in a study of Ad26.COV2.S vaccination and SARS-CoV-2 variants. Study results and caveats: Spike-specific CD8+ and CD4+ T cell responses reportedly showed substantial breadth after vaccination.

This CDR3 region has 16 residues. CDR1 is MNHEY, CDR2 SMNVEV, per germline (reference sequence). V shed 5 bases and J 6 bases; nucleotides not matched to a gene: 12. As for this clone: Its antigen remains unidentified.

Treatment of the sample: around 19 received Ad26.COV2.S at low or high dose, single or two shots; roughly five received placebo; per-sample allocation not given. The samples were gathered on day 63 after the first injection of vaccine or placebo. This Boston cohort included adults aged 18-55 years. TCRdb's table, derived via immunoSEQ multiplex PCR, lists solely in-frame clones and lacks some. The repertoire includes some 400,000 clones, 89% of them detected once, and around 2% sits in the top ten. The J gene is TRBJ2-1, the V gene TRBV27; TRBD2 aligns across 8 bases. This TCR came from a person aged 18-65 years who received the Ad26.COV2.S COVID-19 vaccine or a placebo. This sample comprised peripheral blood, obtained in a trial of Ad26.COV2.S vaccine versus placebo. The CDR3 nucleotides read TGTGCCAGCAGTCCCCGACAGCGGGAGACACGCAATGAGCAGTTCTTC. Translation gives CASSPRQRETRNEQFF.